The 15 T cell receptor beta chains reported below all come from one sample, sequenced in a study of human T cells and chemical hapten exposure (dated by TCRdb to the early 2020s). The time point label, read with the paper, signifies: pre-sensitization, week 0. The treatment or condition tag for this specimen amounts to: therapeutic diphenylcyclopropenone sensitization with weekly scalp DPC. Library construction relied on RACE. The run used a NextSeq 500. TCRdb trimmed public reads at Q25 via fastp, called clones via MiXCR and kept in-frame beta chains. Each entry is one CDR3 protein sequence, shown with its most common DNA and genes. The sample records 60,000 to 80,000 distinct CDR3 sequences, approximately 7% of which are singletons. Clones ranked in the top ten supply over 1.5% of the sample. The material was whole blood, obtained in connection with sensitization to the hapten diphenylcyclopropenone (DPC). The receptors stem from a woman younger than 45 with alopecia areata. Some clones in this sample may be carry-over from other donors' samples.

The chain joins TRBV10-3 to TRBJ2-7, with 7 nucleotides matching TRBD1. J lost 0 bases, V lost 4 bases, and 3 bases had no gene match. The CDR3 totals 14 residues. Looked up from germline, CDR1 is ENHRY and CDR2 is SYGVKD. The CDR3 DNA sequence: TGTGCCATCAGTGTCAGGGACAGCTCCTACGAGCAGTACTTC. This gives the protein CAISVRDSSYEQYF.

Ten or more counts support this clonotype. J is TRBJ2-1 and V is TRBV5-1, with D perhaps matching TRBD2 (6 bases). V was shortened by 2 bases and J by 12 bases, with 15 bases between the two germline ends. Germline-derived CDR1 and CDR2 are SGHRS and YFSETQ. This CDR3 is built from 13 residues. The CDR3: CASSLNRDSPQFF. CDR3 nucleotide sequence: TGCGCCAGCAGCTTAAACCGGGACTCCCCGCAGTTCTTC.

There are many counts of this clonotype. The CDR3 coding sequence is TGCGCCAGCAGCTTGGGGGCAGGGGGATCTAACTATGGCTACACCTTC. Protein sequence: CASSLGAGGSNYGYTF. This rearrangement joins TRBV5-1 to TRBJ1-2; 7 bases are shared with TRBD1. The V gene's germline CDR1 is SGHRS and CDR2 YFSETQ. The CDR3 contains 16 residues. V lost 0 bases to trimming and J lost 0 bases; unmatched junction nucleotides: 5.

The V and J genes are TRBV5-1 and TRBJ1-4, with TRBD1 as a possible D gene (6 bases). Trimming took off 4 bases at V and 8 bases at J, with 18 bases between the two ends. Germline V gene lookup returns CDR1 SGHRS and CDR2 YFSETQ. The CDR3 runs 15 residues. For the CDR3, the DNA is TGCGCCAGCAGCCCCCTACAGGGTGGGGGAGAAAAACTGTTTTTT. Translation: CASSPLQGGGEKLFF.

This clonotype was observed at least ten times. The chain employs TRBV5-1 and TRBJ1-4; D may be TRBD1 (6 bases). CDR3 length: 14 amino acids. V was pared by 2 bases and J by 5 bases, with 10 bases between. Germline CDR1 SGHRS, CDR2 YFSETQ. For the CDR3, the DNA is TGCGCCAGCAGCTTTAGGACAGCAAATGAAAAACTGTTTTTT. It codes for CASSFRTANEKLFF.

The chain joins TRBV12-3 or TRBV12-4 to TRBJ1-5; D is uncertain. The CDR3 has 13 amino acids. The germline V and J ends were trimmed by 3 bases and 6 bases, with 9 bases remaining between them. CDR3 coding DNA: TGTGCCAGCAGTTTGGCCGGCATTCAGCCCCAGCATTTT. Translating it yields CASSLAGIQPQHF.

This clonotype was detected ten times or more. The chain combines TRBV18 with TRBJ2-5; 7 bases line up with TRBD2. Per germline, CDR1 KGHSH and CDR2 LQKENI. This CDR3 region has 15 residues. V was pared by 5 bases and J by 1 base, with 7 bases of the junction left unmatched. The CDR3 sequence: CASSLTTSVQETQYF. The CDR3 DNA follows: TGTGCCAGCTCATTGACAACTAGCGTCCAAGAGACCCAGTACTTC.

This clonotype was seen many times. The V gene is TRBV29-1, the J gene TRBJ2-7; perhaps D is TRBD1 or TRBD2 (6 bases each). Trimming took 7 bases from V and 2 from J, leaving 18 bases between them. Germline V gene sequence: CDR1 SQVTM, CDR2 ANQGSEA. The CDR3 contains 14 residues. This chain's CDR3 is CSARGMDSTYEQYF. CDR3 coding DNA: TGCAGCGCTCGGGGGATGGACAGCACCTACGAGCAGTACTTC.

This clonotype was seen at least ten times. The rearrangement links TRBV5-1 to TRBJ2-1; D not certain. The V end lost 2 bases, the J end lost 2 bases, and 5 bases lay between the germline ends. This CDR3 comprises 13 residues. In germline, CDR1 is SGHRS, CDR2 YFSETQ. In nucleotides, the CDR3 is TGCGCCAGCAGCTTAGACACCTACAATGAGCAGTTCTTC. It translates to CASSLDTYNEQFF.

This clonotype was detected many times. In DNA form, the CDR3 reads TGTGCCAGCAGCGAGGGGCAGGGGAGAAGATCACCCCTCCACTTT. It codes for CASSEGQGRRSPLHF. This chain uses TRBV2 with TRBJ1-6; D possibly corresponds to TRBD1 (6 bases). This CDR3 is built from 15 residues. V was cut by 6 bases and J by 10 bases, with 19 bases left in between. The germline gives CDR1 SNHLY, CDR2 FYNNEI.

In this sample, this clonotype turned up many times. V gene TRBV6-2 or TRBV6-3 combines with J gene TRBJ2-4; D remains unclear. There are 12 residues in the CDR3. In germline, CDR1 is MNHEY, CDR2 SVGEGT. V dropped 6 bases and J dropped 0 bases, with 3 bases sitting between them. The CDR3 sequence: CASSLAKNIQYF. DNA for the CDR3: TGTGCCAGCAGCCTAGCCAAAAACATTCAGTACTTC.

Many counts were recorded for this clonotype. This chain joins TRBV29-1 and TRBJ2-5, with TRBD2 as a possible D gene (6 bases). CDR1 SQVTM and CDR2 ANQGSEA come from the germline V gene. CDR3 length: 13 residues. The V end lost 4 bases, the J end lost 4 bases, and 13 bases lay between the germline ends. The CDR3 loop reads CSVVGGVRETQYF. Here the CDR3 DNA reads TGCAGCGTTGTAGGCGGGGTAAGAGAGACCCAGTACTTC. The full variable domain, rest sourced from reference TRBV29-1 and TRBJ2-5, is SAVISQKPSRDICQRGTSLTIQCQVDSQVTMMFWYRQQPGQSLTLIATANQGSEATYESGFVIDKFPISRPNLTFSTLTVSNMSPEDSSIYLCSVVGGVRETQYFGPGTRLLVL.

This clonotype was detected many times. The DNA of the CDR3 is TGTGCCAGCAAAACAGGGGGCGGCAATCAGCCCCAGCATTTT. Translation gives CASKTGGGNQPQHF. The chain recombines TRBV6-5 with TRBJ1-5, with 9 positions matching TRBD1. The V gene's germline CDR1 is MNHEY and CDR2 SVGAGI. CDR3 size: 14 residues. The ends lost 7 bases at V and 2 bases at J; junction bases unmatched: 3.

This clonotype was picked up a small number of times. The rearrangement uses TRBV7-8 and TRBJ2-2; 7 positions match TRBD1. The CDR3 length is 18 residues. Germline trimming cut 7 bases from V and 1 base from J; bases unmatched to any gene: 15. Germline V CDR1 and CDR2: SGHVS, FQNEAQ. The CDR3 sequence: CASTRPNRGFVNTGELFF. The CDR3 DNA follows: TGTGCCAGCACCCGACCCAACAGGGGTTTTGTGAACACCGGGGAGCTGTTTTTT. Combining the CDR3 with reference TRBV7-8 and TRBJ2-2 gives the whole variable domain GAGVSQSPRYKVAKRGQDVALRCDPISGHVSLFWYQQALGQGPEFLTYFQNEAQLDKSGLPSDRFFAERPEGSVSTLKIQRTQQEDSAVYLCASTRPNRGFVNTGELFFGEGSRLTVL.

This sequence joins TRBV6-1 and TRBJ1-1, with D possibly TRBD1 on 6 matching bases. Germline V CDR1 and CDR2: MNHNS, SASEGT. The CDR3 runs to 17 residues. With 6 bases removed from V and 0 bases from J, the gap between germline ends came to 20 bases. CDR3 region: CASRHRVYIVMNTEAFF. The DNA for the CDR3 is TGTGCCAGCAGGCACAGGGTGTACATTGTTATGAACACTGAAGCTTTCTTT.